Listed below are T cell receptor beta chains from one sample, sequenced in a study of cytomegalovirus exposure and HLA in healthy donors. Assay: immunoSEQ multiplex PCR; the TCRdb copy retains only in-frame clones and omits some. The sample records 99,000 or so clones, about 9.5% being singletons. Sequencing input: PBMCs. These receptors all come from a man in his forties or fifties in good health and CMV-seropositive. Both conserved end residues are part of each CDR3. The D gene is left open where the match is weak. Only some rows state a clone size, as once, few, many or a class for expanded clones.

d_call cdr3_length clone_size j_call v_call cdr3_nt cdr3_aa
NA 16 few TRBJ2-1 TRBV4-1 TGCGCCAGCAGCCAAGGGGAGGACCTCACCTACAATGAGCAGTTCTTC CASSQGEDLTYNEQFF
NA 15 few TRBJ2-7 TRBV2 TGTGCCAGCAGTGACCGGGACAAGAGCTCCTACGAGCAGTACTTC CASSDRDKSSYEQYF
TRBD2 17 few TRBJ2-1 TRBV30 TGTGCCTGGAATCGACTAACGGGTAGCGGGAGGGCGATCGAGCAGTTCTTC CAWNRLTGSGRAIEQFF
TRBD1 14 few TRBJ2-5 TRBV19 TGTGCCAGTAGTACATACAGGGGCCGTGAGACCCAGTACTTC CASSTYRGRETQYF
TRBD1 14 NA TRBJ2-5 TRBV5-6 TGTGCCAGCAGCCTAGGGGGCGCTTCGGAGACCCAGTACTTC CASSLGGASETQYF
NA 13 few TRBJ2-7 TRBV11-2 TGTGCCAGCAGCGTGGGCAGCCCCTACGAGCAGTACTTC CASSVGSPYEQYF
TRBD1 15 few TRBJ1-4 TRBV7-9 TGTGCCAGCAGTCGAACCGGGACAGGGAGTGAAAAACTGTTTTTT CASSRTGTGSEKLFF
NA 13 NA TRBJ2-2 TRBV10-2 TGCGCCAGCAGTGTCCTAGCGACCGGGGAGCTGTTTTTT CASSVLATGELFF
TRBD2 15 NA TRBJ2-1 TRBV6-1 TGTGCCAGCAGGGCTAGACTAGCGGGCGACGATGAGCAGTTCTTC CASRARLAGDDEQFF
TRBD1 15 few TRBJ1-5 TRBV6-1 TGTGCCAGCAGTTCGGACAGGGAGAGCAATCAGCCCCAGCATTTT CASSSDRESNQPQHF
NA 14 few TRBJ2-1 TRBV29-1 TGCAGCGTTGAGGCGGTGGCGGTTAACAATGAGCAGTTCTTC CSVEAVAVNNEQFF
NA 16 NA TRBJ1-5 TRBV28 TGTGCCAGCAGACACTCAGGGGCAGGTAGCAATCAGCCCCAGCATTTT CASRHSGAGSNQPQHF
NA 13 few TRBJ2-3 TRBV28 TGTGCCAGCAGGAGTAGCGGCACAGATACGCAGTATTTT CASRSSGTDTQYF
NA 18 few TRBJ1-3 TRBV27 TGTGCCAGCAGTTTCCCCCGCGCTCCGGGGGACTCTGGAAACACCATATATTTT CASSFPRAPGDSGNTIYF
NA 16 NA TRBJ1-4 TRBV11-3 TGTGCCAGCAGCTTAGGACAGGCGGCAACTAATGAAAAACTGTTTTTT CASSLGQAATNEKLFF
TRBD2 16 NA TRBJ2-5 TRBV2 TGTGCCAGCAGTTGGGTGAGCGGGAGGTACCAAGAGACCCAGTACTTC CASSWVSGRYQETQYF
TRBD1 13 many TRBJ1-1 TRBV6-1 TGTGCCAGTACCGGGACAGGGTTTACTGAAGCTTTCTTT CASTGTGFTEAFF
NA 14 NA TRBJ1-1 TRBV11-3 TGTGCCAGCAGCCTCGGGACTTGGAGCACTGAAGCTTTCTTT CASSLGTWSTEAFF
TRBD2 16 few TRBJ2-1 TRBV6-5 TGTGCCAGCAGTTACTCGGTTATAGCGGGAAGGAATGAGCAGTTCTTC CASSYSVIAGRNEQFF
NA 14 many TRBJ2-1 TRBV7-9 TGTGCCAGCAGCTTAGCGCGGCGGAGTAATGAGCAGTTCTTC CASSLARRSNEQFF
TRBD1 14 NA TRBJ1-4 TRBV6-5 TGTGCCAGCAGGAGGACAGGGGGCGTTGAAAAACTGTTTTTT CASRRTGGVEKLFF
NA 12 NA TRBJ2-7 TRBV7-9 TGTGCCAGCAGCTACAGACCCTACGAGCAGTACTTC CASSYRPYEQYF
NA 16 NA TRBJ2-7 TRBV7-2 TGTGCCAGCAGCCGTCGGGGTGGTGGGTCCTCCTACGAGCAGTACTTC CASSRRGGGSSYEQYF
TRBD2 16 few TRBJ2-1 TRBV27 TGTGCCAGCAGTCAAACTAGCGTGAGCTCCTACAATGAGCAGTTCTTC CASSQTSVSSYNEQFF
TRBD2 18 few TRBJ2-7 TRBV7-9 TGTGCCAGCAGCTCCCGACTAGCGGGAGGGCCGAGCTCCTACGAGCAGTACTTC CASSSRLAGGPSSYEQYF
TRBD2 18 few TRBJ2-7 TRBV19 TGTGCCAGTAGTCGAAAAATCCGGGGACTAGCGGGTCATGACGAGCAGTACTTC CASSRKIRGLAGHDEQYF
TRBD2 17 NA TRBJ2-3 TRBV4-1 TGCGCCAGCAGCCTGCGACTAGCGGGTCCGAGCACAGATACGCAGTATTTT CASSLRLAGPSTDTQYF
NA 13 few TRBJ2-1 TRBV6-5 TGTGCCAGCCACATTCCAGGTTACAATGAGCAGTTCTTC CASHIPGYNEQFF
NA 14 NA TRBJ1-5 TRBV2 TGTGCCAGCAGTGTCCTAGACGGATCCTCGCCCCAGCATTTT CASSVLDGSSPQHF